Each of the 31 T cell receptor beta chains below was sequenced from the same sample in a study of T cells in Graves' hyperthyroidism and ophthalmopathy. RNA transcripts gave rise to amplified TCR beta CDR3 regions. The TCR CDR3 first-round RT-PCR relied on the HTBI primer set. TCRdb re-derived calls from the multiplex PCR reads in MiXCR, one entry per CDR3 protein. In the table there are around 540,000 distinct CDR3 sequences, 15% to 20% of which are singletons. Sequencing was carried out using blood. The receptors stem from a woman in her twenties or thirties with Graves' ophthalmopathy.

Many counts were recorded for this clonotype. The chain joins TRBV18 to TRBJ1-1; D unresolved. V gave up 3 bases and J gave up 2 bases, with 10 bases separating them. The CDR3 is 14 residues long. Germline V gives CDR1 KGHSH, CDR2 LQKENI. CDR3 nucleotide sequence: TGTGCCAGCTCACCGCCGAAAACCAACACTGAAGCTTTCTTT. Its translation: CASSPPKTNTEAFF.

This rearrangement joins TRBV5-1 to TRBJ2-3; the match to TRBD2 covers 11 bases. Trimming took 0 bases from V and 5 from J; bases not matched to a gene: 2. CDR1 and CDR2 from the germline V gene are SGHRS and YFSETQ. This CDR3 is built from 15 residues. Here the CDR3 DNA reads TGCGCCAGCAGCTTGGCTAGCGGGGGGAAAGATACGCAGTATTTT. Translation gives CASSLASGGKDTQYF.

At least ten counts were recorded for this clonotype. The chain combines TRBV7-9 with TRBJ2-1, with 9 bases lining up with TRBD2. The germline gives CDR1 SEHNR, CDR2 FQNEAQ (reference sequence). The CDR3 is 18 residues long. Unmatched junction bases numbered 13, after V lost 2 bases and J lost 5 bases. CDR3 amino acids: CASSLPYSQGLADNEQFF. As DNA, the CDR3 is TGTGCCAGCAGCTTACCCTACTCCCAGGGACTAGCCGACAATGAGCAGTTCTTC.

This clonotype was recorded a few times. The chain combines TRBV12-3 or TRBV12-4 with TRBJ2-5, with TRBD1 identical over 8 bases. With V trimmed by 6 bases and J by 4 bases, 10 bases remained unmatched. The CDR3 is made up of 15 amino acids. CDR3 in DNA: TGTGCCAGCAGGATAACAGGGGGAAAACGAGAGACCCAGTACTTC. It codes for CASRITGGKRETQYF.

This clonotype was picked up many times. V gene TRBV4-2 combines with J gene TRBJ2-3, with TRBD1 identical over 8 bases. V was pared by 2 bases and J by 0 bases, with 10 bases of the junction left unmatched. CDR3 length: 18 amino acids. Germline V gene lookup returns CDR1 LGHNA and CDR2 YNFKEQ. The CDR3 here is CASSQNSLGTGSTDTQYF. Here the CDR3 DNA reads TGTGCCAGCAGCCAAAACTCCCTTGGGACAGGTAGCACAGATACGCAGTATTTT.

This clonotype was detected only a few times. The chain combines TRBV20-1 with TRBJ2-7, with 10 bases lining up with TRBD1. Trimming at V came to 3 bases and at J to 2 bases, leaving 1 base not matched to a gene. Per germline, CDR1 DFQATT and CDR2 SNEGSKA (reference sequence). There are 13 residues in the CDR3. CDR3 nucleotides: TGCAGTGCTAGTGGGACAGGGGCCTACGAGCAGTACTTC. It is translated as CSASGTGAYEQYF.

This clonotype was found many times. The gene calls are TRBV28 and TRBJ2-2; D gene unclear. Germline V gives CDR1 MDHEN, CDR2 SYDVKM. CDR3 length: 14 residues. Trimming stripped 3 bases from V and 0 bases from J, with 5 bases between. CDR3 sequence: CASSFNTNTGELFF. The CDR3 DNA follows: TGTGCCAGCAGTTTCAATACGAACACCGGGGAGCTGTTTTTT.

This clonotype was observed a handful of times. The chain has TRBV24-1 and TRBJ2-3, with D tentatively TRBD1 or TRBD2 (6 bases each). The germline V and J ends were trimmed by 5 bases and 5 bases, with 13 bases remaining between them. Germline V gene sequence: CDR1 KGHDR, CDR2 SFDVKD. The CDR3 consists of 14 residues. CDR3 in amino acids: CATSVPGAGDTQYF. CDR3 coding DNA: TGTGCCACCAGTGTTCCGGGGGCCGGAGATACGCAGTATTTT.

This clonotype was detected ten times or more. The genes are TRBV4-2 and TRBJ2-1; possible D gene TRBD1, 6 bases. The CDR3 runs 15 residues. Trimming left V 6 bases short and J 0 bases short, with 12 bases between. CDR1 and CDR2 (germline): LGHNA, YNFKEQ. The CDR3 spells CASSTKTGSYNEQFF. CDR3 coding DNA: TGTGCCAGCAGTACGAAGACAGGCTCCTACAATGAGCAGTTCTTC.

This clonotype was seen ten or more times. The chain has TRBV2 and TRBJ2-5; 8 bases agree with TRBD1. The junction had 0 bases not matched to a gene; V was cut back by 4 bases and J by 2 bases. Germline values: CDR1 SNHLY, CDR2 FYNNEI. This CDR3 comprises 13 residues. The CDR3 sequence is CASSGTGQETQYF. In nucleotides, the CDR3 is TGTGCCAGCAGTGGGACAGGGCAAGAGACCCAGTACTTC.

This clonotype was detected many times. The chain links TRBV5-1 to TRBJ2-7, with no clear D. V was pared by 0 bases and J by 2 bases, with 9 bases between. The CDR3 runs 14 residues. Germline V gene sequence: CDR1 SGHRS, CDR2 YFSETQ. In DNA, the CDR3 is TGCGCCAGCAGCTTGGCAACAGCCGCCTACGAGCAGTACTTC. Amino acids: CASSLATAAYEQYF.

Ten or more counts support this clonotype. The gene calls are TRBV28 and TRBJ2-1, with a possible D match to TRBD2 (6 bases). The CDR3 runs 12 residues. Looked up from germline, CDR1 is MDHEN and CDR2 is SYDVKM. V dropped 7 bases and J dropped 3 bases, with 7 bases sitting between them. The CDR3 reads CASTEGYNEQFF. The DNA for the CDR3 is TGTGCCAGCACGGAGGGCTACAATGAGCAGTTCTTC. The full variable domain, rest sourced from reference TRBV28 and TRBJ2-1, is DVKVTQSSRYLVKRTGEKVFLECVQDMDHENMFWYRQDPGLGLRLIYFSYDVKMKEKGDIPEGYSVSREKKERFSLILESASTNQTSMYLCASTEGYNEQFFGPGTRLTVL.

This clonotype was counted many times. The chain joins TRBV18 to TRBJ2-1; 7 bases are a match to TRBD1. V shed 3 bases and J 10 bases; nucleotides not matched to a gene: 12. This CDR3 comprises 15 residues. Germline lookup yields CDR1 KGHSH and CDR2 LQKENI. In DNA form, the CDR3 reads TGTGCCAGCTCACCGACAGGGCCCCTCTTTTGGGAGCAGTTCTTC. As protein: CASSPTGPLFWEQFF. Drawing the rest from reference TRBV18 and TRBJ2-1, the complete variable domain is NAGVMQNPRHLVRRRGQEARLRCSPMKGHSHVYWYRQLPEEGLKFMVYLQKENIIDESGMPKERFSAEFPKEGPSILRIQQVVRGDSAAYFCASSPTGPLFWEQFFGPGTRLTVL.

In this sample, this clonotype turned up a few times. The CDR3, as DNA: TGTGCCAGCAGTGAAGCGCTTACAGGGGGCTACGAGCAGTACTTC. The encoded protein is CASSEALTGGYEQYF. The chain recombines TRBV6-1 with TRBJ2-7; TRBD1 agrees at 8 bases. V lost 0 bases and J lost 3; bases outside the gene matches: 4. Per the germline V gene, CDR1 is MNHNS and CDR2 is SASEGT. This CDR3 comprises 15 residues.

J is TRBJ2-7 and V is TRBV5-1, with unresolved D. Germline V gene lookup returns CDR1 SGHRS and CDR2 YFSETQ. Trimming removed 4 bases from V and 4 bases from J, with 12 bases in between. The CDR3 contains 13 residues. CDR3 residues: CASSGTETYEQYF. DNA for the CDR3: TGCGCCAGCAGCGGCACAGAAACTTACGAGCAGTACTTC.

This clonotype was picked up a small number of times. The CDR3 is CASSDMGQGTSGLLNEQFF. The CDR3 region has the DNA TGCGCCAGCAGTGATATGGGACAGGGCACTAGCGGGCTCCTCAATGAGCAGTTCTTC. The genes are TRBV10-1 and TRBJ2-1; either TRBD1 or TRBD2 may fit D (9 bases each). Trimming pared 3 bases from V and 6 bases from J, leaving 27 bases between. Germline CDR1 WNHNN, CDR2 SYGVQD (reference sequence). The CDR3 length is 19 residues.

This clonotype was seen a few times. The V gene is TRBV6-2 or TRBV6-3, the J gene TRBJ2-1; 10 bases are shared with TRBD2. The CDR3 spans 16 residues. V lost 2 bases and J lost 8; bases outside the gene matches: 9. CDR1 and CDR2 (germline): MNHEY, SVGEGT. The CDR3 DNA follows: TGTGCCAGCAGTTACCTTAGCGGGAGGTTTGGCCATGAGCAGTTCTTC. It specifies CASSYLSGRFGHEQFF.

This clonotype came up many times. The gene calls are TRBV18 and TRBJ2-3, with D maybe TRBD1 (6 bases). This CDR3 is 13 amino acids long. The V gene lost 3 bases and the J gene lost 4 bases, with 8 bases spanning the gap. The germline gives CDR1 KGHSH, CDR2 LQKENI. DNA for the CDR3: TGTGCCAGCTCACCCAGGGGTCCAGATACGCAGTATTTT. It is translated as CASSPRGPDTQYF.

In this sample, this clonotype turned up many times. V gene TRBV6-1 combines with J gene TRBJ1-1; D is unclear. The CDR3 has 14 residues. V lost 8 bases, J lost 5 bases, and 18 bases lay in between. Germline assignment: CDR1 MNHNS and CDR2 SASEGT. The CDR3 coding sequence is TGTGCCAGCTCTCTTTCGTGGGCACGAACTGAAGCTTTCTTT. This gives the protein CASSLSWARTEAFF.

This clonotype has only a few counts. The gene calls are TRBV20-1 and TRBJ2-5; perhaps TRBD1 as D (5 bases). Germline loops: CDR1 DFQATT, CDR2 SNEGSKA (reference sequence). Trimming took 1 base from V and 0 from J, leaving 6 bases between them. This CDR3 is built from 13 residues. CDR3 residues: CSARGGHQETQYF. CDR3 nucleotides: TGCAGTGCTAGAGGGGGCCACCAAGAGACCCAGTACTTC.

In this sample, this clonotype turned up once. V gene TRBV6-4 combines with J gene TRBJ1-5; D is perhaps TRBD1 (5 bases). Germline CDR1 and CDR2: MRHNA and SNTAGT. V shed 0 bases and J shed 8 bases, with 23 bases lying between them. This CDR3 spans 18 amino acids. The CDR3 spells CASSDSYFGTAGGEPQHF. The CDR3 region has the DNA TGTGCCAGCAGTGACTCGTATTTCGGGACCGCCGGCGGTGAGCCCCAGCATTTT.

This clonotype was counted only a few times. The genes are TRBV6-1 and TRBJ2-5; D is tentatively TRBD1 or TRBD2 (5 bases each). CDR3 length equals 15 residues. The V end was cut by 1 base, the J end by 4 bases, with 13 bases between. Germline CDR1 reads MNHNS; CDR2 reads SASEGT. CDR3 in amino acids: CASSEEWDALETQYF. As DNA, the CDR3 is TGTGCCAGCAGTGAAGAGTGGGACGCGTTAGAGACCCAGTACTTC.

The chain recombines TRBV28 with TRBJ2-7; the D gene is possibly TRBD1 (6 bases). V gave up 7 bases and J gave up 6 bases, with 19 bases separating them. Germline CDR1 is MDHEN and CDR2 is SYDVKM. This CDR3 is built from 14 residues. This CDR3 reads CASITGNRVGEQYF. CDR3 sequence (DNA): TGTGCCAGCATCACAGGGAATAGGGTGGGCGAGCAGTACTTC.

This clonotype was seen ten or more times. The chain couples TRBV11-2 to TRBJ2-7; tentatively, D is TRBD1 (6 bases). The V end lost 5 bases, the J end lost 6 bases, and 20 bases lay between the germline ends. The CDR3 totals 15 residues. The V gene's germline CDR1 is SGHAT and CDR2 FQNNGV. CDR3 loop: CASSLKGTTIGEQYF. The CDR3 DNA follows: TGTGCCAGCAGCCTTAAAGGGACAACAATAGGCGAGCAGTACTTC.

This clonotype was picked up many times. V usage is TRBV5-1 and J usage is TRBJ2-3; TRBD2 matches 7 bases. V lost 0 bases to trimming and J lost 2 bases; unmatched junction nucleotides: 6. Germline V lookup: CDR1 SGHRS, CDR2 YFSETQ. The CDR3 has 16 residues. Here the CDR3 reads CASSLAPSGNTDTQYF. CDR3 nucleotide sequence: TGCGCCAGCAGCTTGGCTCCTAGCGGAAACACAGATACGCAGTATTTT.

V gene TRBV20-1 combines with J gene TRBJ2-7, with 14 bases aligning to TRBD2. The CDR3 runs to 16 residues. Germline trimming cut 5 bases from V and 7 bases from J; bases unmatched to any gene: 13. Per germline, CDR1 DFQATT and CDR2 SNEGSKA (reference sequence). The CDR3 DNA is TGCAGTGCTCTACCCGGGACTAGCGGGAGATTGAGGGAGCAGTACTTC. It encodes CSALPGTSGRLREQYF.

There are many counts of this clonotype. The V gene is TRBV5-8, the J gene TRBJ1-1; TRBD1 might be the D (5 bases). Trimming stripped 4 bases from V and 0 bases from J, with 13 bases between. CDR3 length: 15 amino acids. Germline V gene lookup returns CDR1 SGHTS and CDR2 YDEGEE. This CDR3 reads CASSPGRVMNTEAFF. CDR3 coding DNA: TGTGCCAGCAGCCCAGGGAGGGTCATGAACACTGAAGCTTTCTTT. The full variable domain, its missing parts supplied by reference TRBV5-8 and TRBJ1-1, is EAGVTQSPTHLIKTRGQQATLRCSPISGHTSVYWYQQALGLGLQFLLWYDEGEERNRGNFPPRFSGRQFPNYSSELNVNALELEDSALYLCASSPGRVMNTEAFFGQGTRLTVV.

This clonotype was seen many times. This chain connects TRBV20-1 to TRBJ2-5; perhaps TRBD1 as D (5 bases). Germline CDR1 DFQATT, CDR2 SNEGSKA (reference sequence). This CDR3 has 10 amino acids. V gave up 6 bases and J gave up 5 bases, with 7 bases separating them. This CDR3 reads CSAKGETQYF. CDR3 nucleotides: TGCAGTGCCAAGGGGGAGACCCAGTACTTC.

The sample holds many counts of this clonotype. The chain joins TRBV30 to TRBJ2-7; TRBD1 matches 10 bases. The CDR3 spans 16 residues. V lost 0 bases and J lost 2; bases outside the gene matches: 7. Germline V CDR1 and CDR2: GTSNPN, SVGIG (reference sequence). The DNA of the CDR3 is TGTGCCTGGAGTGTATGGGGACAGGGGAGGACCTACGAGCAGTACTTC. It codes for CAWSVWGQGRTYEQYF.

This clonotype has at least ten counts. This sequence joins TRBV20-1 and TRBJ1-5; 7 positions agree with TRBD1. The CDR3 is made up of 17 amino acids. Germline values: CDR1 DFQATT, CDR2 SNEGSKA (reference sequence). J gave up 0 bases and V 5 bases, and 13 bases lay outside the gene matches. CDR3 DNA sequence: TGCAGTGCTGAGGCTGGGACAGTAGAATATAGCAATCAGCCCCAGCATTTT. Residues: CSAEAGTVEYSNQPQHF.

This clonotype was counted at least ten times. This sequence joins TRBV30 and TRBJ1-1; possibly TRBD1 for D (6 bases). CDR3 length: 13 amino acids. CDR1 is GTSNPN and CDR2 is SVGIG in the germline V gene (reference sequence). With 7 bases removed from V and 4 bases from J, the gap between germline ends came to 16 bases. CDR3 DNA sequence: TGTGCCTACAAAGGGCAGGGGTTCACTGAAGCTTTCTTT. Translation: CAYKGQGFTEAFF.